This T cell receptor (beta chain) was identified in a study of radiotherapy plus CTLA-4 blockade in lung cancer. Whole-study findings and limits: Clones of tumor-derived TCRs expanded in blood after radiotherapy plus ipilimumab. Alongside interferon-beta, early blood T cell clone dynamics were reportedly the best predictor of response.

Sequencing used immunoSEQ multiplex PCR; TCRdb keeps in-frame clones, though not all of them. Of 35,000 to 45,000 clones listed, about 70% were seen once; the top ten hold roughly a quarter. To note about this clone: Its antigen is unidentified. An end of the junction does not agree with germline; a read error may underlie this.

CDR3 length equals 15 residues. Germline values: CDR1 SEHNR, CDR2 FQNEAQ (reference sequence). Here the sequenced sample was peripheral blood, taken from a patient treated with radiotherapy plus ipilimumab. The rearrangement links TRBV7-9 to TRBJ2-3, with D possibly matching TRBD2 (7 bases). The receptor was derived from a human donor with non-small cell lung cancer who had a partial response to radiotherapy plus ipilimumab. CDR3 in amino acids: CASSPRTRETGTQYF. The DNA of the CDR3 is TGTGCCAGCAGCCCGAGGACTAGGGAGACAGGTACGCAGTATTTT. Looking up the rest from reference TRBV7-9 and TRBJ2-3 gives the full variable domain: DTGVSQNPRHKITKRGQNVTFRCDPISEHNRLYWYRQTLGQGPEFLTYFQNEAQLEKSRLLSDRFSAERPKGSFSTLEIQRTEQGDSAMYLCASSPRTRETGTQYFGPGTRLTVL.